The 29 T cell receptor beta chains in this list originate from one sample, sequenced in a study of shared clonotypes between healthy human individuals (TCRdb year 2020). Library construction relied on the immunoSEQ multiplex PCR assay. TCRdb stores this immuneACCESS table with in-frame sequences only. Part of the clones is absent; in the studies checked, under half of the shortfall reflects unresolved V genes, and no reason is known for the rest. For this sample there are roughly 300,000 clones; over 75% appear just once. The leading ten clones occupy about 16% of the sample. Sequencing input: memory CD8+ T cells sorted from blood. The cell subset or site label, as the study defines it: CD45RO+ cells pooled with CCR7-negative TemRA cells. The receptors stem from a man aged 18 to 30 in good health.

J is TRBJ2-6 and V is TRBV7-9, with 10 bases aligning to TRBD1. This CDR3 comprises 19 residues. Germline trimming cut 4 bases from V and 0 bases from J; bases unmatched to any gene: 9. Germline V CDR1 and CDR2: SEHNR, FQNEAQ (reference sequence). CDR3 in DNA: TGTGCCAGCAGCTCGTTCCGGACAGGGGGAATCTCTGGGGCCAACGTCCTGACTTTC. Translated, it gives CASSSFRTGGISGANVLTF.

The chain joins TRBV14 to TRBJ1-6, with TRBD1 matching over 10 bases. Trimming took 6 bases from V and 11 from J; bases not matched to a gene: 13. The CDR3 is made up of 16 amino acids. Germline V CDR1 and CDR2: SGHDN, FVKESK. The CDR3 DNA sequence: TGTGCCAGCAGTGCCCCCGGGACAGGGGTAGATCCACCCCTCCACTTT. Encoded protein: CASSAPGTGVDPPLHF. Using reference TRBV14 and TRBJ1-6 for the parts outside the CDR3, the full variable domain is EAGVTQFPSHSVIEKGQTVTLRCDPISGHDNLYWYRRVMGKEIKFLLHFVKESKQDESGMPNNRFLAERTGGTYSTLKVQPAELEDSGVYFCASSAPGTGVDPPLHFGNGTRLTVT.

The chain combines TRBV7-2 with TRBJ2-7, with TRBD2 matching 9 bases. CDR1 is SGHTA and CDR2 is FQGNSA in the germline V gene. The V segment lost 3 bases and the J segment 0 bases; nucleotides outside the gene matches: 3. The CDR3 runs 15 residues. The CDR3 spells CASSFFSGSSYEQYF. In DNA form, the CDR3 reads TGTGCCAGCAGCTTCTTTAGCGGGAGCTCCTACGAGCAGTACTTC.

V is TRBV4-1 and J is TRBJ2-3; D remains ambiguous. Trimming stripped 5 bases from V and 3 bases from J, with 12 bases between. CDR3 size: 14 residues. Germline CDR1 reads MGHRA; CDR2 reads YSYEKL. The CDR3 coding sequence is TGCGCCAGCAGCTTAGCCGGTGGAACAGATACGCAGTATTTT. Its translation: CASSLAGGTDTQYF.

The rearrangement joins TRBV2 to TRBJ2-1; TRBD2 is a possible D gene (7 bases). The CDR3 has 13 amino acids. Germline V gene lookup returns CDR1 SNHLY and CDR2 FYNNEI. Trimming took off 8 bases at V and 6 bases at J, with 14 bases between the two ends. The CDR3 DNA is TGTGCCAGCCTTAGGGGGACTACCAATGAGCAGTTCTTC. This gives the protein CASLRGTTNEQFF.

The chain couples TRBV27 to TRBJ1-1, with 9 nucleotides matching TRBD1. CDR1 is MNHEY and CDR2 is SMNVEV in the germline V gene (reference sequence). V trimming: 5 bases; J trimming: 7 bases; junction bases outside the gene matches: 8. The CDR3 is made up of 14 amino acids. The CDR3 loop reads CASSRFPGQGEAFF. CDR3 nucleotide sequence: TGTGCCAGCAGTCGCTTCCCGGGACAGGGTGAAGCTTTCTTT.

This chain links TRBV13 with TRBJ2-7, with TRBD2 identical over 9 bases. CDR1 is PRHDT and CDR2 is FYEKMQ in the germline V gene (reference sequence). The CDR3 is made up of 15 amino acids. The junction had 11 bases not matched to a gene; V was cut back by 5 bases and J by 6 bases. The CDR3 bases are TGTGCCAGCAGCATAGCGGGAGCCCTCCCCGCCGAGCAGTACTTC. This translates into CASSIAGALPAEQYF.

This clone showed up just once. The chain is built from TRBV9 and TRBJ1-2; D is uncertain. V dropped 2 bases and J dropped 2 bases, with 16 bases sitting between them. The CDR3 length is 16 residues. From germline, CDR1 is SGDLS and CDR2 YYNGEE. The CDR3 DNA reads TGTGCCAGCAGCGTGCATGCCGCAGGAACAAACTATGGCTACACCTTC. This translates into CASSVHAAGTNYGYTF. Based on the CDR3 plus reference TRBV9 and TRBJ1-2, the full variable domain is DSGVTQTPKHLITATGQRVTLRCSPRSGDLSVYWYQQSLDQGLQFLIQYYNGEERAKGNILERFSAQQFPDLHSELNLSSLELGDSALYFCASSVHAAGTNYGYTFGSGTRLTVV.

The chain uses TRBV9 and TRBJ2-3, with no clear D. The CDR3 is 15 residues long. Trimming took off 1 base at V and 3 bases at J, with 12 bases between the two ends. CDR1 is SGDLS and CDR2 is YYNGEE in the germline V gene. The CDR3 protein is CASSVTVVGTDTQYF. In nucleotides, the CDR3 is TGTGCCAGCAGCGTAACCGTGGTAGGGACAGATACGCAGTATTTT.

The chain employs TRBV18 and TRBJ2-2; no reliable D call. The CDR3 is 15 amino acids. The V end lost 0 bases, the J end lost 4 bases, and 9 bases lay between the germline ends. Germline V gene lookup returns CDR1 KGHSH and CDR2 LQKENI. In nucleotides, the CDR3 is TGTGCCAGCTCACCACCGAAGGGCCGCACCGGGGAGCTGTTTTTT. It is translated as CASSPPKGRTGELFF. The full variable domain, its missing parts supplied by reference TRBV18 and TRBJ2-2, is NAGVMQNPRHLVRRRGQEARLRCSPMKGHSHVYWYRQLPEEGLKFMVYLQKENIIDESGMPKERFSAEFPKEGPSILRIQQVVRGDSAAYFCASSPPKGRTGELFFGEGSRLTVL.

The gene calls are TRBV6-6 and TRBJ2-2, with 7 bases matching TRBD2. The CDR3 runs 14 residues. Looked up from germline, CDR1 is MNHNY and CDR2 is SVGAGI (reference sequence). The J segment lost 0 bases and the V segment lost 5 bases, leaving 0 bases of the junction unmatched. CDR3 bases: TGTGCCAGCAGTGGGACTACGAACACCGGGGAGCTGTTTTTT. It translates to CASSGTTNTGELFF.

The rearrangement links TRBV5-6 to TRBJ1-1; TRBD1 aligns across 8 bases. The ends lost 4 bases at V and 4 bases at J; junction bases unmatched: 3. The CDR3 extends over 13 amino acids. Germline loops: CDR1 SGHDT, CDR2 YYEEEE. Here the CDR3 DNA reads TGTGCCAGCAGCACTCAGGGGGCCACTGAAGCTTTCTTT. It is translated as CASSTQGATEAFF.

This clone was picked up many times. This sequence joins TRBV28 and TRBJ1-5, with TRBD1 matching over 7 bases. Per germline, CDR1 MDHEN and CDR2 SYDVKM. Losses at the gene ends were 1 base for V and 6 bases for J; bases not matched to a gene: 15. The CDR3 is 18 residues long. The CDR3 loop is CASSLSSYVSGGVQPQHF. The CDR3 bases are TGTGCCAGCAGTTTATCCTCTTATGTGTCAGGGGGGGTTCAGCCCCAGCATTTT.

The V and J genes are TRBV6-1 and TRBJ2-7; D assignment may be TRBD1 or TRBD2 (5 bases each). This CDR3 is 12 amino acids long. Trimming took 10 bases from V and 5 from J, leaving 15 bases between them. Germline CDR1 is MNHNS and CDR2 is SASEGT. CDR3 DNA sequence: TGTGCCACCCTCTGGGACCCCGACGAGCAGTACTTC. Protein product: CATLWDPDEQYF.

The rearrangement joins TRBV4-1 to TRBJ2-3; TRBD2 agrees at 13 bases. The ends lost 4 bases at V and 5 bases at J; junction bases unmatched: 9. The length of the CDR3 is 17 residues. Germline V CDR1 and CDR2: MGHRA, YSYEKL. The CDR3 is CASSPTPGLAGVDTQYF. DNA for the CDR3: TGCGCCAGCAGCCCTACGCCTGGACTAGCGGGGGTAGATACGCAGTATTTT.

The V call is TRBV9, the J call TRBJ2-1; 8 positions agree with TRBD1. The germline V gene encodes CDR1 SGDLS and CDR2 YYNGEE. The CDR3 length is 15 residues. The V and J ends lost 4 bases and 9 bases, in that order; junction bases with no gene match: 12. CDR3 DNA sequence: TGTGCCAGCAGCCCTTCCGGGACAGGCAATAGTGAGCAGTTCTTC. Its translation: CASSPSGTGNSEQFF.

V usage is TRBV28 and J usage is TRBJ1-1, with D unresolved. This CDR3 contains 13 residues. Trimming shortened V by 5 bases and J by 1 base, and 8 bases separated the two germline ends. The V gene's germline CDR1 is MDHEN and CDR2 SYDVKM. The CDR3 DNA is TGTGCCAGCAGTAGTGGTCCGAACACTGAAGCTTTCTTT. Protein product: CASSSGPNTEAFF.

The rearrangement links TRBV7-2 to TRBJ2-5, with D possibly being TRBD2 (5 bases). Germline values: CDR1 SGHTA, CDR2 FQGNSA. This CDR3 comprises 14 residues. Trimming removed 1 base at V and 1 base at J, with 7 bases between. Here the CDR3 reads CASSLGGSQETQYF. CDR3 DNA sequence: TGTGCCAGCAGCTTAGGAGGGAGCCAAGAGACCCAGTACTTC. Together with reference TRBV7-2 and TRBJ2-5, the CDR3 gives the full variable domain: GAGVSQSPSNKVTEKGKDVELRCDPISGHTALYWYRQSLGQGLEFLIYFQGNSAPDKSGLPSDRFSAERTGGSVSTLTIQRTQQEDSAVYLCASSLGGSQETQYFGPGTRLLVL.

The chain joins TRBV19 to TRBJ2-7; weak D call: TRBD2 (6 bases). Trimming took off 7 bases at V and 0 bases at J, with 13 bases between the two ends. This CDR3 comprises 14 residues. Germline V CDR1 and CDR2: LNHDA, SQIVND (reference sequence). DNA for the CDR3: TGTGCCAGTACCTTCCGGGACTCCTCCTACGAGCAGTACTTC. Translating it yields CASTFRDSSYEQYF.

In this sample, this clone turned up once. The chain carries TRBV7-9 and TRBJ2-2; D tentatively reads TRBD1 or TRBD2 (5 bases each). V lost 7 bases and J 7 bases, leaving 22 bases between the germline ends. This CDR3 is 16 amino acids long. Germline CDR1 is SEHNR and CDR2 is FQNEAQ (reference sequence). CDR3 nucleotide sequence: TGTGCCAGCACCTCCGACGGGACCGGTTATGACGGGGAGCTGTTTTTT. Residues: CASTSDGTGYDGELFF.

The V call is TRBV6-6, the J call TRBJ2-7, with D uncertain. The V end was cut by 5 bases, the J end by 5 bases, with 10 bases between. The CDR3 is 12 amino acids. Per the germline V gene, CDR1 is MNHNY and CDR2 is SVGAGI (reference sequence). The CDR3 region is CASSVSWNEQYF. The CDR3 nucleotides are TGTGCCAGCAGTGTTTCCTGGAACGAGCAGTACTTC.

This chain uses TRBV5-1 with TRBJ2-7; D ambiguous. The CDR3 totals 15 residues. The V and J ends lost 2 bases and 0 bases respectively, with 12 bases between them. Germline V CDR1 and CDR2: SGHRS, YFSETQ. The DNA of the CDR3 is TGCGCCAGCAGCTTCTTCCTTTCCAGCTCCTACGAGCAGTACTTC. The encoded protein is CASSFFLSSSYEQYF.

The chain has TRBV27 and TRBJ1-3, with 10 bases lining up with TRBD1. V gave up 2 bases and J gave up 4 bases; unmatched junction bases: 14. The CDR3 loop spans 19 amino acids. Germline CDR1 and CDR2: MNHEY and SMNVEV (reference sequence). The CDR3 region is CASSLMGTGVRGPGNTIYF. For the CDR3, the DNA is TGTGCCAGCAGTTTAATGGGGACAGGGGTTAGGGGCCCCGGAAACACCATATATTTT.

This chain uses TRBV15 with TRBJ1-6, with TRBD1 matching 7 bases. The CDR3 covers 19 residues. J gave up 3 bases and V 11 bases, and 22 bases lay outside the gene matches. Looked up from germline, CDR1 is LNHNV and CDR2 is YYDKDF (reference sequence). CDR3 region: CASREGAGDSILYNSPLHF. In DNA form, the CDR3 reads TGTGCCTCCCGAGAAGGGGCGGGGGACAGCATTCTCTATAATTCACCCCTCCACTTT.

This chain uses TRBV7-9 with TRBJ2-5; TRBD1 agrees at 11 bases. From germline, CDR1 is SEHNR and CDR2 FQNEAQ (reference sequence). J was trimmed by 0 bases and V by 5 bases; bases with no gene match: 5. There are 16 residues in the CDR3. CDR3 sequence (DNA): TGTGCCAGCAGCCCACCGGGACAGGGGGACCAAGAGACCCAGTACTTC. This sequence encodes CASSPPGQGDQETQYF.

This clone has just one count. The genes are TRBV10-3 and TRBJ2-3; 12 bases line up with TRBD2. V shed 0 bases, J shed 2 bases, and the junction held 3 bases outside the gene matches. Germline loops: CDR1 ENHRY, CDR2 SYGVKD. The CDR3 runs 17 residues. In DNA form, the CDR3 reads TGTGCCATCAGTGAGTCGACTAGCGGGAGCCTCACAGATACGCAGTATTTT. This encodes CAISESTSGSLTDTQYF.

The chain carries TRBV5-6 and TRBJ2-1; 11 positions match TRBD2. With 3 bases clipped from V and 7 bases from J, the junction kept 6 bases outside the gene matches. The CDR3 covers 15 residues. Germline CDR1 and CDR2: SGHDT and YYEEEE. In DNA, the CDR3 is TGTGCCAGCAGCTCCGGGACTAGCGGAATTAATGAGCAGTTCTTC. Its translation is CASSSGTSGINEQFF.

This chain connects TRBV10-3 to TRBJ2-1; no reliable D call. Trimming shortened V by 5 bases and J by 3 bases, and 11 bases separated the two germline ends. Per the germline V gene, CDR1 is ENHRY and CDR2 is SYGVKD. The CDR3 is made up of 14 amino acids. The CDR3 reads CAISLADNYNEQFF. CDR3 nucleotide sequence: TGTGCCATCAGTCTTGCAGACAACTACAATGAGCAGTTCTTC.

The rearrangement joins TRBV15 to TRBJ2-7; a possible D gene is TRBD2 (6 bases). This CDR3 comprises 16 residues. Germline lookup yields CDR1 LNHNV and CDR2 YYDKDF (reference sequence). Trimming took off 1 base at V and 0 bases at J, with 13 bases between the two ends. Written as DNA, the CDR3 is TGTGCCACCAGCAGAGGGGGGGAACAGAGCTCCTACGAGCAGTACTTC. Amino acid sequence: CATSRGGEQSSYEQYF.